The 4 T cell receptor beta chains below come from one sample, sequenced in a study. TCRdb re-called the RT-PCR reads with MiXCR, one entry per CDR3 protein. The table lists more than 600,000 distinct CDR3 sequences, over 12% of them singletons, with around 3.3% in the top ten. Sequenced: memory CD4+ T cells from blood. Every receptor here comes from a female donor in good health, serving as a healthy control.

This clonotype was detected ten times or more. The rearrangement links TRBV20-1 to TRBJ1-2; TRBD1 agrees at 7 bases. Germline values: CDR1 DFQATT, CDR2 SNEGSKA (reference sequence). Unmatched junction bases numbered 2, after V lost 4 bases and J lost 0 bases. CDR3 length: 13 amino acids. This chain's CDR3 is CSANRGPNYGYTF. CDR3 DNA sequence: TGCAGTGCTAACAGGGGTCCTAACTATGGCTACACCTTC.

V is TRBV7-2 and J is TRBJ2-3, with TRBD1 matching 10 bases. After removal of 5 bases from V and 6 bases from J, the junction contained 11 bases not matched to a gene. There are 16 residues in the CDR3. Germline values: CDR1 SGHTA, CDR2 FQGNSA. CDR3 region: CASSHAAGTGVDTQYF. The CDR3 DNA reads TGTGCCAGCAGCCACGCGGCCGGGACAGGGGTGGATACGCAGTATTTT.

This chain uses TRBV12-3 or TRBV12-4 with TRBJ2-1, with D possibly being TRBD1 or TRBD2 (5 bases each). The germline V and J ends were trimmed by 4 bases and 4 bases, with 14 bases remaining between them. CDR3 size: 15 residues. The CDR3 is CASSSGALRYNEQFF. In nucleotides, the CDR3 is TGTGCCAGCAGTTCCGGGGCACTTAGGTACAATGAGCAGTTCTTC.

This clonotype occurred many times. The J gene is TRBJ2-3, the V gene TRBV5-1; TRBD1 matches 9 bases. The V gene end was trimmed by 4 bases and the J gene end by 3 bases; junction bases not matched to a gene: 6. CDR3 length equals 15 residues. Germline assignment: CDR1 SGHRS and CDR2 YFSETQ. The CDR3 is CASSASGQGTDTQYF. The CDR3, as DNA: TGCGCCAGCAGCGCCTCGGGACAGGGTACAGATACGCAGTATTTT. Based on the CDR3 plus reference TRBV5-1 and TRBJ2-3, the full variable domain is KAGVTQTPRYLIKTRGQQVTLSCSPISGHRSVSWYQQTPGQGLQFLFEYFSETQRNKGNFPGRFSGRQFSNSRSEMNVSTLELGDSALYLCASSASGQGTDTQYFGPGTRLTVL.